Listed below are T cell receptor beta chains from one sample, sequenced in a study of blood T cell repertoires in COVID-19. Here immunoSEQ multiplex PCR was the method, and the copy in TCRdb shows in-frame clones only, minus some. The data contain 51,000 or so clones, around nine tenths of them singletons. The specimen was peripheral blood. The source of these receptors is a man aged 80 or over with acute or convalescent COVID-19. The CDR3 runs from the conserved cysteine through the conserved F or W. The D gene is left open where the match is weak. Part of the rows lack a size; the others show once, few, many or a class for expanded clones.

V	D	size	J	DNA	CDR3
TRBV4-1	TRBD1	.	TRBJ1-4	TGCGCCAGCAGCCAGACAGGGGGCCGGGAAAAACTGTTTTTT	CASSQTGGREKLFF
TRBV7-8	TRBD1	.	TRBJ1-3	TGTGCCAGCAGCTTACCAGGGGGAACTGGAAACACCATATATTTT	CASSLPGGTGNTIYF
TRBV20-1	.	.	TRBJ1-2	TGCAGTGCTAGTGCGGGACAACTGAACTATGGCTACACCTTC	CSASAGQLNYGYTF
TRBV6-5	TRBD2	.	TRBJ2-1	TGTGCCAGCAGTTCGGGACTAGCGGCCTTTTTGGATGAGCAGTTCTTC	CASSSGLAAFLDEQFF
TRBV5-1	.	.	TRBJ2-3	TGCGCCAGCAGGGAGGGCTGGCGGGGCGGTAGCACAGATACGCAGTATTTT	CASREGWRGGSTDTQYF
TRBV29-1	TRBD1	.	TRBJ1-2	TGCAGCGTTGGCGACAGGGAGTTGGACGCTGGCTACACCTTC	CSVGDRELDAGYTF
TRBV2	.	.	TRBJ1-2	TGTGCCAGCAGTGATGATTTTGGCGGCTACACCTTC	CASSDDFGGYTF
TRBV5-1	TRBD1	.	TRBJ1-4	TGCGCCAGTAGGACAGGGACTAATGAAAAACTGTTTTTT	CASRTGTNEKLFF
TRBV7-9	.	.	TRBJ2-2	TGTGCCAGCAGCTCGGGGGCCGGGGAGCTGTTTTTT	CASSSGAGELFF
TRBV5-1	.	.	TRBJ2-3	TGCGCCAGCAGCTTGGGGGTTTGGGGCCCAGATACGCAGTATTTT	CASSLGVWGPDTQYF
TRBV30	.	.	TRBJ1-5	TGTGCCTGGAGCCAGACACCGAACCAGCCCCAGCATTTT	CAWSQTPNQPQHF
TRBV5-1	.	.	TRBJ2-1	TGCGCCAGCAGCTTGGCCCCTGACAAATACAATGAGCAGTTCTTC	CASSLAPDKYNEQFF
TRBV18	.	.	TRBJ1-4	TGTGCCAGCTCAACGAGGGGGACGGATGAAAAACTGTTTTTT	CASSTRGTDEKLFF
TRBV5-1	TRBD1	few	TRBJ2-2	TGCGCCAGCAGCTCGGGAGCTGGGACAGGGCAAGGAAACGGGGAGCTGTTTTTT	CASSSGAGTGQGNGELFF
TRBV11-2	.	.	TRBJ1-1	TGTGCCAGCAGCTTAGATCAGGGGAACACTGAAGCTTTCTTT	CASSLDQGNTEAFF
TRBV18	.	.	TRBJ1-1	TGTGCCAGCTCACCACTGGGGCCGAACACTGAAGCTTTCTTT	CASSPLGPNTEAFF
TRBV27	TRBD1	.	TRBJ1-2	TGTGCCAGCAGTTTATTGGTCCCTTTGGGACAGGGGGCCTCTGGCTACACCTTC	CASSLLVPLGQGASGYTF
TRBV27	.	.	TRBJ2-7	TGTGCCAGCAGTTTACGGCAGGGGTTCTTGGCCTACGAGCAGTACTTC	CASSLRQGFLAYEQYF
TRBV7-2	.	once	TRBJ1-1	TGTGCCAGCAGCTTACGGAGGGGTCCCACTGAAGCTTTCTTT	CASSLRRGPTEAFF
TRBV7-6	.	.	TRBJ2-7	TGTGCCAGCAGCTTAAGAGATGAGGAGAACTACGAGCAGTACTTC	CASSLRDEENYEQYF
TRBV28	TRBD2	.	TRBJ2-7	TGTGCCAGCAGGGGGGGACTAGCGGGGAGGGAGCAGTACTTC	CASRGGLAGREQYF
TRBV5-1	.	.	TRBJ2-3	TGCGCCAGCAGCTTGGAAAATAGGGGAGGTACAGATACGCAGTATTTT	CASSLENRGGTDTQYF
TRBV2	TRBD2	.	TRBJ2-7	TGTGCCAGCAGCGGAACCTCGGGCGGGGGGGCCTACGAGCAGTACTTC	CASSGTSGGGAYEQYF
TRBV3-1/TRBV3-2	.	.	TRBJ2-1	TGTGCCAGCAGCCCACGGTACAATGAGCAGTTCTTC	CASSPRYNEQFF
TRBV6-5	.	.	TRBJ2-5	TGTGCCAGCCAGGTGGGTCACCAAGAGACCCAGTACTTC	CASQVGHQETQYF
TRBV2	TRBD1	.	TRBJ1-2	TGTGCCAGCAGTTGGGGACAGGGGGGGAATGGCTACACCTTC	CASSWGQGGNGYTF
TRBV7-9	TRBD2	.	TRBJ2-3	TGTGCCAGCAGCTTAGGGGGTCCTAGCGGGGGCAGCACAGATACGCAGTATTTT	CASSLGGPSGGSTDTQYF
TRBV7-9	TRBD2	.	TRBJ2-1	TGTGCCAGCAGCCCGAGGACTAGCGGACTCCTCGGGGATGAGCAGTTCTTC	CASSPRTSGLLGDEQFF
TRBV7-6	.	.	TRBJ2-2	TGTGCCAGCAGCTTACGGGGGAACACCGGGGAGCTGTTTTTT	CASSLRGNTGELFF
TRBV30	TRBD1	.	TRBJ1-2	TGTGCCTGGAGCCAGGGACAGGACCATGGCTACACCTTC	CAWSQGQDHGYTF
TRBV18	.	.	TRBJ2-5	TGTGCCAGCTCACCCTCTCCGGGGACCCAGTACTTC	CASSPSPGTQYF
TRBV23-1	.	.	TRBJ1-2	TGCGCCAGCAGTCAATGCAACAGGTACTATGGCTACACCTTC	CASSQCNRYYGYTF
TRBV3-1/TRBV3-2	.	few	TRBJ1-5	TGTGCCAGCAGCCAAGACAAAAATCAGCCCCAGCATTTT	CASSQDKNQPQHF
TRBV7-6	TRBD1	.	TRBJ1-3	TGTGCCAGCAGCTCCGAGGGGGCAGGGCTTGGAGGAAACACCATATATTTT	CASSSEGAGLGGNTIYF
TRBV15	.	.	TRBJ1-3	TGTGCCACCAGCAGAGACAGGGCTCTGACTGGAAACACCATATATTTT	CATSRDRALTGNTIYF
TRBV7-3	TRBD1	.	TRBJ1-2	TGTGCCAGCAGGATGGTGACAGGGGGTAACTATGGCTACACCTTC	CASRMVTGGNYGYTF
TRBV10-3	TRBD1	.	TRBJ2-3	TGTGCCATCGGCTACAGGGGGCGGGCAGATACGCAGTATTTT	CAIGYRGRADTQYF
TRBV3-1/TRBV3-2	TRBD1	.	TRBJ1-2	TGTGCCAGCAGCCCGTCTTCCGGACAGGGGGCTTGGGGCTACACCTTC	CASSPSSGQGAWGYTF
TRBV30	.	.	TRBJ2-2	TGTGCCTGGAGTGTACGGGCCGGGGAGCTGTTTTTT	CAWSVRAGELFF
TRBV10-1	TRBD1	.	TRBJ2-3	TGCGCCAGCAGTATTGGGGGACAGGACCTAAAACGCACAGATACGCAGTATTTT	CASSIGGQDLKRTDTQYF
TRBV30	TRBD2	.	TRBJ2-1	TGTGCCTGGAGTCGGGGCGAACTAGCGGGGGGTTCTAATGAGCAGTTCTTC	CAWSRGELAGGSNEQFF
TRBV27	.	.	TRBJ1-5	TGTGCCACTTCGAATAGGGGAAATCAGCCCCAGCATTTT	CATSNRGNQPQHF
TRBV7-2	.	.	TRBJ1-1	TGTGCCAGCAGCTTAGGTGTTATGGAGGGAGCTTTCTTT	CASSLGVMEGAFF
TRBV19	.	.	TRBJ1-5	TGTGCCAGTAGCGGTCCTGGGGGCCTTCAGCCCCAGCATTTT	CASSGPGGLQPQHF
TRBV7-2	.	.	TRBJ2-7	TGTGCCAGCAGCTTAGGGCAGGTCTACGAGCAGTACTTC	CASSLGQVYEQYF
TRBV10-3	.	.	TRBJ2-3	TGTGCCATCCGCCGGGGTTTAGACCTCACAGATACGCAGTATTTT	CAIRRGLDLTDTQYF
TRBV11-2	.	.	TRBJ1-4	TGTGCCAGCAGCCTGTTGCCTAGCATGACTGAAAAACTGTTTTTT	CASSLLPSMTEKLFF
TRBV7-9	TRBD2	.	TRBJ2-3	TGTGCCAGCAGCGGGGGACAGGTGAGACCGTGGACTAGCGGTGTCACAGATACGCAGTATTTT	CASSGGQVRPWTSGVTDTQYF
TRBV28	.	.	TRBJ2-7	TGTGCCAGCAGTGAGGCGGGGTATTACGAGCAGTACTTC	CASSEAGYYEQYF
TRBV12-1	.	.	TRBJ1-3	TGTGCCAGCAGCTTTGGCCCTCTCGACAGGGGGCATTCTTGTCTTGGAAACACCATATATTTT	CASSFGPLDRGHSCLGNTIYF
TRBV29-1	.	once	TRBJ1-1	TGCAGCGTTGAACGTGGGGGGAGCACTGAAGCTTTCTTT	CSVERGGSTEAFF
TRBV3-1/TRBV3-2	TRBD1	.	TRBJ1-6	TGTGCCAGTCGGGACAGGGGGCCAGGTAATTCACCCCTCCACTTT	CASRDRGPGNSPLHF
TRBV3-1/TRBV3-2	TRBD1	.	TRBJ1-6	TGTGCCAGCAGCCAAGAAGGTAGGGGGCACGGTTCACCCCTCCACTTT	CASSQEGRGHGSPLHF